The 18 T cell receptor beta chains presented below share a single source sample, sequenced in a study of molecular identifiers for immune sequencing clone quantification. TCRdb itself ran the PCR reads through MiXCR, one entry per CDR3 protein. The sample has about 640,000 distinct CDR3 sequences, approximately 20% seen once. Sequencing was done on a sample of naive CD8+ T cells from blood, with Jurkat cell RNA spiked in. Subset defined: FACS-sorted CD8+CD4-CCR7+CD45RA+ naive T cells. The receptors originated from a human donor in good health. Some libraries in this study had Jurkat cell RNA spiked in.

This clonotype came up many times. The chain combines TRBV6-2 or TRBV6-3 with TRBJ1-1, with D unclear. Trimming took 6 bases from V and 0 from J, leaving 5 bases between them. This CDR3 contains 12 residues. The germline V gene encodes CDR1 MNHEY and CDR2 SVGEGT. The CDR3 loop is CASSDMNTEAFF. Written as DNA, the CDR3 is TGTGCCAGCAGCGATATGAACACTGAAGCTTTCTTT.

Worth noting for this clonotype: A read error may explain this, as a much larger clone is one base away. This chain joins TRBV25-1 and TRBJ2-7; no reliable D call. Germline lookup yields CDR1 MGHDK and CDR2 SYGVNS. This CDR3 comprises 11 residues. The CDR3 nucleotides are TGTGCCGGCAGTGAATATGACGAGCAGTACTTC. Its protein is CAGSEYDEQYF.

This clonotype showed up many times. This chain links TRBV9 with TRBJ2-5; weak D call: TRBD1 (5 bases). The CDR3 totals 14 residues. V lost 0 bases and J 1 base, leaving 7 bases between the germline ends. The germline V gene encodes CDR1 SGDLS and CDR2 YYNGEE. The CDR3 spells CASSVGGTQETQYF. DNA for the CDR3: TGTGCCAGCAGCGTAGGGGGCACCCAAGAGACCCAGTACTTC.

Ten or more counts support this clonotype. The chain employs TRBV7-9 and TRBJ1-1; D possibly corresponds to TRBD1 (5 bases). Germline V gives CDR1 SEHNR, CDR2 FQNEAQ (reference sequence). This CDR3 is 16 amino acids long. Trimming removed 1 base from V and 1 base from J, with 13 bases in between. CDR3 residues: CASSLVLDITNTEAFF. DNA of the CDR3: TGTGCCAGCAGCTTAGTCCTGGACATTACGAACACTGAAGCTTTCTTT.

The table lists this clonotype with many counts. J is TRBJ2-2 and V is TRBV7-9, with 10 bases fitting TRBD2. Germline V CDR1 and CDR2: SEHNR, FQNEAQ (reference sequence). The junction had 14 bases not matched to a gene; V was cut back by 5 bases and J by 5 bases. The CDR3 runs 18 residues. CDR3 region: CASSPLDLAGVGTGELFF. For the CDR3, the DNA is TGTGCCAGCAGCCCCCTGGACCTAGCGGGAGTTGGGACCGGGGAGCTGTTTTTT.

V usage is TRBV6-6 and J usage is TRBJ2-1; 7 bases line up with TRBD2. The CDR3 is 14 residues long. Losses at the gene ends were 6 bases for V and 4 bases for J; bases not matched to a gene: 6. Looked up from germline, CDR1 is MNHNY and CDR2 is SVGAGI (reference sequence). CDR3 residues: CASSWGGGYNEQFF. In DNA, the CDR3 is TGTGCCAGCAGCTGGGGCGGGGGTTACAATGAGCAGTTCTTC.

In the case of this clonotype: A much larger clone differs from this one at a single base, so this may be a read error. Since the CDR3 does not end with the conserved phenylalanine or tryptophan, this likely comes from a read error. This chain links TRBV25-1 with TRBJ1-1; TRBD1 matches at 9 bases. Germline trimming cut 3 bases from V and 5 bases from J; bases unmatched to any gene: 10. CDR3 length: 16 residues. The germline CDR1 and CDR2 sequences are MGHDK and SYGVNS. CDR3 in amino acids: CASSDDPGQGWTEAFV. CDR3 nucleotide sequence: TGTGCCAGCAGTGACGACCCGGGACAGGGATGGACTGAAGCTTTCGTT.

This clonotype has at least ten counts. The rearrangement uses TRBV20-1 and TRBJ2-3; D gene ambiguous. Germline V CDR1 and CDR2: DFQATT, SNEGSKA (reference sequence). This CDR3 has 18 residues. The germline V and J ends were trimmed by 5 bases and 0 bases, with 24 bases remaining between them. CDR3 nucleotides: TGCAGTGCTCCCCTTAGGCCCCCCGGGCTTAGGAGCACAGATACGCAGTATTTT. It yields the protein CSAPLRPPGLRSTDTQYF.

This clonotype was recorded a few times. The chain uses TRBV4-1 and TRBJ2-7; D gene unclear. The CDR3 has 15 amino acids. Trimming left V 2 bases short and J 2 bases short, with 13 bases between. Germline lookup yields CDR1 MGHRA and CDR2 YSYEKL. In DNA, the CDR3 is TGCGCCAGCAGCCAAACGAAGACTGCCCCCTACGAGCAGTACTTC. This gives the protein CASSQTKTAPYEQYF.

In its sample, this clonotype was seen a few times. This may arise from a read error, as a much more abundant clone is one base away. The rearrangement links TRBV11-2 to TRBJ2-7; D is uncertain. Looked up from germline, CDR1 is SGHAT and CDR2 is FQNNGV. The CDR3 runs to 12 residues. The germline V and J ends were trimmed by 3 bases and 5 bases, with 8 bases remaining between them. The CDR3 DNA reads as TGTGCCAGCAGCTTGGGGATTAACGAGCAGTACTTC. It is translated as CASSLGINEQYF.

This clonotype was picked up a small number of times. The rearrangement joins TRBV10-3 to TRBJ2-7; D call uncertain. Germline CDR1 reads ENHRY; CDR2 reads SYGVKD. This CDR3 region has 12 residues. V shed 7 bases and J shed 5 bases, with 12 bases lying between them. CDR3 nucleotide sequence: TGTGCCATCAATGGGCTATCCCACGAGCAGTACTTC. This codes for CAINGLSHEQYF.

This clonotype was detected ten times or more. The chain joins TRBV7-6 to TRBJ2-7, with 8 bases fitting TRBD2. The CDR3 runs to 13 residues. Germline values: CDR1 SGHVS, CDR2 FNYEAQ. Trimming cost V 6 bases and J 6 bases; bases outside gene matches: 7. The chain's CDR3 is CASSPGLEAEQYF. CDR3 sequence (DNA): TGTGCCAGCAGTCCGGGACTAGAGGCCGAGCAGTACTTC.

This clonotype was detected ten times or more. The CDR3 reads CASSPPGFSYNEQFF. The CDR3 DNA is TGTGCCAGCAGCCCACCGGGTTTTTCCTACAATGAGCAGTTCTTC. The J gene is TRBJ2-1, the V gene TRBV11-2; D is uncertain. The V gene lost 5 bases and the J gene lost 1 base, with 12 bases spanning the gap. CDR1 is SGHAT and CDR2 is FQNNGV in the germline V gene. The CDR3 is 15 residues long.

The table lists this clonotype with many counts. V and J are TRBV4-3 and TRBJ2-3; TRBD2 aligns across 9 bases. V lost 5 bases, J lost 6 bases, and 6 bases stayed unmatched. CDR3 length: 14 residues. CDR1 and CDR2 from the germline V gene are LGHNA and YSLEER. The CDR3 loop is CASSVSGGPDTQYF. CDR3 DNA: TGCGCCAGCAGCGTAAGCGGGGGGCCTGATACGCAGTATTTT.

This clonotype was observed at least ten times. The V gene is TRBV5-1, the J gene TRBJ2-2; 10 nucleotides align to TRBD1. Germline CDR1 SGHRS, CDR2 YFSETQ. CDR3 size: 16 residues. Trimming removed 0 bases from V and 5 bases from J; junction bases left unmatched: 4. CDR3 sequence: CASSLDGTGVTGELFF. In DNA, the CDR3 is TGCGCCAGCAGCTTGGACGGGACAGGGGTGACCGGGGAGCTGTTTTTT.

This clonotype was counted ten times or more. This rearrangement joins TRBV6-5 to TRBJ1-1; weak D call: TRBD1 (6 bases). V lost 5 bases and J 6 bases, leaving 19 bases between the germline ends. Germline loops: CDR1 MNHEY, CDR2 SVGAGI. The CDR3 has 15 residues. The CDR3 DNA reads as TGTGCCAGCAGTCCCTTATTCAGGGGTAGCGCTGAAGCTTTCTTT. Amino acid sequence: CASSPLFRGSAEAFF.

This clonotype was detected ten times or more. As DNA, the CDR3 is TGCAGCGTGGGGCCTAGGACAGGGGGGACCCTGGACCCTTATGGCTACACCTTC. Its protein is CSVGPRTGGTLDPYGYTF. V gene TRBV29-1 combines with J gene TRBJ1-2; TRBD1 matches 10 bases. This CDR3 spans 18 amino acids. V lost 6 bases, J lost 5 bases, and 21 bases stayed unmatched. In germline, CDR1 is SQVTM, CDR2 ANQGSEA.

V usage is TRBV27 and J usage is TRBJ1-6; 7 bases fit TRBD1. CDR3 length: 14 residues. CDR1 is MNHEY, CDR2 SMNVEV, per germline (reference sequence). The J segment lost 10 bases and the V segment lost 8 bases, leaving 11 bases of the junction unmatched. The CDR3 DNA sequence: TGTGCCAGCGGAGAACAGGGGTTTTTGTCACCCCTCCACTTT. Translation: CASGEQGFLSPLHF.